The sequence of this TCR beta chain was determined in a study of cytomegalovirus exposure and HLA in healthy donors. Study context: Out of approximately 170 million T cells, an earlier analysis found roughly 110 million unique TCR beta sequences in total.

With regard to this clone: Its antigen is unknown.

Study observations and caveats: Available immune exposure information was restricted to CMV serostatus only.

The PCR made use of 60 Vbeta and 13 Jbeta primers. The method was immunoSEQ multiplex PCR; TCRdb's version includes in-frame clones alone and lacks a portion of them. The profile shows about 200,000 clones, about four fifths of them singletons. Trimming left V 2 bases short and J 2 bases short, with 5 bases between. In germline, CDR1 is SGHAT, CDR2 FQNNGV. The CDR3 consists of 13 residues. Sequenced input: PBMCs. V gene TRBV11-2 combines with J gene TRBJ2-3, with D hard to call. The TCR originated in a boy aged 2 to 9 in good health and CMV-seronegative. The CDR3 spells CASSLSTTDTQYF. The CDR3 DNA sequence: TGTGCCAGCAGCTTAAGCACCACAGATACGCAGTATTTT.